Presented here are 7 T cell receptor beta chains from one specimen sequenced in a study of response to subunit inactivated influenza vaccine. TCRdb re-called the RT-PCR reads with MiXCR, one entry per CDR3 protein. Of about 540,000 distinct CDR3 sequences in the sample, 14% are singletons; the top ten hold approximately 10%. The sample here was PBMCs from blood, taken 11 to 12 days after vaccination. The receptors derive from a man in his fifties who received an inactivated influenza vaccine.

This clonotype was recorded many times. The V call is TRBV12-3 or TRBV12-4, the J call TRBJ2-2, with no clear D. The V end lost 6 bases, the J end lost 1 base, and 12 bases lay between the germline ends. This CDR3 is built from 15 residues. CDR3 sequence (DNA): TGTGCCAGCAGCACCCGGAAGGGGAACACCGGGGAGCTGTTTTTT. This sequence encodes CASSTRKGNTGELFF.

The chain employs TRBV7-2 and TRBJ1-1, with 12 bases lining up with TRBD1. The CDR3 has 16 residues. The ends lost 2 bases at V and 2 bases at J; junction bases unmatched: 3. The V gene's germline CDR1 is SGHTA and CDR2 FQGNSA. CDR3: CASSLLGTGGNTEAFF. CDR3 nucleotide sequence: TGTGCCAGCAGCTTATTAGGGACAGGGGGCAACACTGAAGCTTTCTTT.

In its sample, this clonotype was seen a few times. The chain couples TRBV14 to TRBJ2-7, with TRBD1 identical over 9 bases. V dropped 5 bases and J dropped 7; count of bases not matched to a gene: 6. This CDR3 is built from 13 residues. CDR1 and CDR2 (germline): SGHDN, FVKESK. The CDR3 DNA is TGTGCCAGCAGCAGGGACAGGGCATTGGAGCAGTACTTC. This sequence encodes CASSRDRALEQYF.

This clonotype was observed a handful of times. The gene calls are TRBV19 and TRBJ2-1; possibly TRBD1 for D (6 bases). Trimming pared 3 bases from V and 4 bases from J, leaving 10 bases between. The CDR3 runs 14 residues. Germline CDR1 LNHDA, CDR2 SQIVND (reference sequence). In DNA, the CDR3 is TGTGCCAGTAGTATCAGGACAGCATACAATGAGCAGTTCTTC. Residues: CASSIRTAYNEQFF. Complete variable domain (other parts from reference TRBV19 and TRBJ2-1): DGGITQSPKYLFRKEGQNVTLSCEQNLNHDAMYWYRQDPGQGLRLIYYSQIVNDFQKGDIAEGYSVSREKKESFPLTVTSAQKNPTAFYLCASSIRTAYNEQFFGPGTRLTVL.

This clonotype was observed a handful of times. V is TRBV7-9 and J is TRBJ1-6; D is unresolved. V was cut by 1 base and J by 8 bases, with 6 bases left in between. The CDR3 totals 13 residues. Germline CDR1 reads SEHNR; CDR2 reads FQNEAQ (reference sequence). CDR3 loop: CASSLGEDSPLHF. CDR3 in DNA: TGTGCCAGCAGCTTAGGAGAGGATTCACCCCTCCACTTT.

J is TRBJ2-3 and V is TRBV10-3; 8 bases are shared with TRBD2. The CDR3 length is 15 residues. Germline V gives CDR1 ENHRY, CDR2 SYGVKD. V lost 4 bases to trimming and J lost 2 bases; unmatched junction nucleotides: 5. This chain's CDR3 is CAISGTSSHTDTQYF. In nucleotides, the CDR3 is TGTGCCATCAGTGGGACTAGCTCCCACACAGATACGCAGTATTTT.

This clonotype came up a few times. The V call is TRBV20-1, the J call TRBJ2-3, with 8 nucleotides matching TRBD2. Germline CDR1 is DFQATT and CDR2 is SNEGSKA (reference sequence). The CDR3 runs 16 residues. Unmatched junction bases numbered 12, after V lost 5 bases and J lost 2 bases. Written as DNA, the CDR3 is TGCAGTGCTTACCCGCTTAGCGGGGATTACACAGATACGCAGTATTTT. Protein sequence: CSAYPLSGDYTDTQYF.